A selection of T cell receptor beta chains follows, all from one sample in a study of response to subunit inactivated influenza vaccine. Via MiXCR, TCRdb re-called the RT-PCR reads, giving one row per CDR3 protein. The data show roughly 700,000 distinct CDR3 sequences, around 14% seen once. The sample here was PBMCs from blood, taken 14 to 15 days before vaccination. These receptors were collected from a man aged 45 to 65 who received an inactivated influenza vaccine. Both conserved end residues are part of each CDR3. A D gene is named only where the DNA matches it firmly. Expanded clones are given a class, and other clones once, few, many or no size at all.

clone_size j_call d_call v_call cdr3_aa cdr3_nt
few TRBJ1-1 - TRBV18 CASSPGQILNTEAFF TGTGCCAGCTCACCTGGACAGATTCTGAACACTGAAGCTTTCTTT
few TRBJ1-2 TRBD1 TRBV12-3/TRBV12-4 CASSLATTGGYTF TGTGCCAGCAGTTTAGCGACGACAGGGGGCTACACCTTC
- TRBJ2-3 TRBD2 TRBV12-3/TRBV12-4 CASSAGLAGASTDTQYF TGTGCCAGCAGTGCGGGACTAGCGGGAGCCAGCACAGATACGCAGTATTTT
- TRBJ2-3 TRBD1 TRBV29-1 CSVVQGVIGTDTQYF TGCAGCGTTGTACAGGGGGTTATTGGCACAGATACGCAGTATTTT
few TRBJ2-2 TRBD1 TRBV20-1 CSACRGHDTGELFF TGCAGTGCTTGCAGGGGGCACGACACCGGGGAGCTGTTTTTT
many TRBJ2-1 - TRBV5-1 CASSWRQGGSYNEQFF TGCGCCAGCAGCTGGAGACAGGGAGGCTCCTACAATGAGCAGTTCTTC
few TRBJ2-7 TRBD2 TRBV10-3 CAISERREGDEQYF TGTGCCATCAGTGAAAGGCGGGAGGGGGACGAGCAGTACTTC
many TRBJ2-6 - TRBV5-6 CASSGSGTPASGANVLTF TGTGCCAGCAGCGGATCCGGGACACCGGCCTCTGGGGCCAACGTCCTGACTTTC
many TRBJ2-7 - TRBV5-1 CASSLQDSHEQYF TGCGCCAGCAGCTTGCAGGACAGTCACGAGCAGTACTTC
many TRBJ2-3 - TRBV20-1 CSARPSGTYPTDTQYF TGCAGTGCTAGGCCCTCCGGGACTTATCCCACAGATACGCAGTATTTT
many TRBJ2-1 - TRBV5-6 CASSLVQGRNEQFF TGTGCCAGCAGCTTGGTCCAGGGTAGAAATGAGCAGTTCTTC
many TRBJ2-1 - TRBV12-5 CASRPPGRNEQFF TGTGCTAGTCGACCCCCGGGACGTAATGAGCAGTTCTTC
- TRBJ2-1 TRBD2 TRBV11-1 CASSLEGLAGAHYNEQFF TGTGCCAGCAGCTTAGAGGGACTAGCGGGGGCCCACTACAATGAGCAGTTCTTC
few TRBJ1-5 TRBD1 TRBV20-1 CSAVDRGFQPQHF TGCAGTGCGGTCGACAGGGGGTTCCAGCCCCAGCATTTT
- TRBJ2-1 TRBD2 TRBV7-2 CASSLAAGDLVQFF TGTGCCAGCAGCTTGGCAGCGGGAGACCTGGTGCAGTTCTTC
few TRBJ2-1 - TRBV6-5 CASSSTDPGYNEQFF TGTGCCAGCAGTTCCACCGACCCGGGGTACAATGAGCAGTTCTTC
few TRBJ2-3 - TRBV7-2 CASSLVNLGLTDTQYF TGTGCCAGCAGCTTAGTGAACCTCGGACTGACAGATACGCAGTATTTT
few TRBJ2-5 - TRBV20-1 CSARDNLRGPGETQYF TGCAGTGCTAGGGACAACCTACGGGGGCCGGGGGAGACCCAGTACTTC
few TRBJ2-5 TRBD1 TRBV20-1 CSARHRDRGRETQYF TGCAGTGCTAGGCACCGGGACAGGGGGCGAGAGACCCAGTACTTC
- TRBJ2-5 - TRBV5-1 CASQPASHHSVFETQYF TGCGCCAGCCAACCCGCATCTCACCATAGTGTATTCGAGACCCAGTACTTC
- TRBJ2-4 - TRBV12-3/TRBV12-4 CASSPGTWWDIQYF TGTGCCAGCAGTCCCGGGACCTGGTGGGACATTCAGTACTTC
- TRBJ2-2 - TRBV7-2 CASSSSPGGGNTGELFF TGTGCCAGCAGCTCAAGCCCGGGGGGCGGGAACACCGGGGAGCTGTTTTTT
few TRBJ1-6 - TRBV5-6 CASSPHGTRGYSPLHF TGTGCCAGCAGCCCTCACGGGACACGCGGCTATTCACCCCTCCACTTT
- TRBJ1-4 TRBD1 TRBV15 CATARDSGEKLFF TGTGCCACCGCCCGGGACAGTGGTGAAAAACTGTTTTTT
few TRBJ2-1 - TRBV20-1 CSAPYPGYNEQFF TGCAGTGCTCCCTACCCCGGATACAATGAGCAGTTCTTC
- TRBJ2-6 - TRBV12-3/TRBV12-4 CASNSGANVLTF TGTGCCAGTAACTCTGGGGCCAACGTCCTGACTTTC
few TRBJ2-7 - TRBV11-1 CASSLPRAADPYEQYF TGTGCCAGCAGCTTACCTAGAGCGGCGGATCCCTACGAGCAGTACTTC
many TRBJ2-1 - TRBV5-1 CASSLEGGSYNEQFF TGTGCCAGCAGTTTGGAAGGGGGCTCCTACAATGAGCAGTTCTTC
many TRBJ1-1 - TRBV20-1 CSADRTVSTEAFF TGCAGTGCTGACCGGACAGTTTCCACAGAAGCTTTCTTT
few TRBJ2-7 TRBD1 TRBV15 CATSRVGNRGIYEQYF TGTGCCACCAGCAGAGTAGGTAACAGGGGAATCTACGAGCAGTACTTC
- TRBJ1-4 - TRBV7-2 CASSFRGVSEKLFF TGTGCCAGCAGCTTCAGGGGTGTGAGCGAAAAACTGTTTTTT
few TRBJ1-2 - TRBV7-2 CASSLLAGADTF TGTGCCAGCAGCTTATTGGCAGGTGCAGACACCTTC
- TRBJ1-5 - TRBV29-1 CSVGAGGNQPQHF TGCAGCGTGGGAGCCGGTGGCAATCAGCCCCAGCATTTT
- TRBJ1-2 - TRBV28 CASSLITDLYGYTF TGTGCCAGCAGTTTAATTACGGATCTCTATGGCTACACCTTC
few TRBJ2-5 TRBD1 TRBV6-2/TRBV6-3 CASSLTGAGYQETQYF TGTGCCAGCAGTTTGACAGGGGCGGGGTACCAAGAGACCCAGTACTTC
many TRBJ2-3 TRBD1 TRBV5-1 CASSPEDRSDTQYF TGCGCCAGCAGCCCCGAGGACAGGTCAGATACGCAGTATTTT
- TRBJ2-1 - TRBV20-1 CSASDSTYNEQFF TGCAGTGCTAGCGACTCTACGTACAATGAGCAGTTCTTC
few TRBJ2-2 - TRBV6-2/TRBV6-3 CASSYFLHKRNTGELFF TGTGCCAGCAGTTACTTTCTACATAAACGGAACACCGGGGAGCTGTTTTTT
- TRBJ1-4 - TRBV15 CATSKTGTNEKLFF TGTGCCACCAGCAAGACAGGAACTAATGAAAAACTGTTTTTT